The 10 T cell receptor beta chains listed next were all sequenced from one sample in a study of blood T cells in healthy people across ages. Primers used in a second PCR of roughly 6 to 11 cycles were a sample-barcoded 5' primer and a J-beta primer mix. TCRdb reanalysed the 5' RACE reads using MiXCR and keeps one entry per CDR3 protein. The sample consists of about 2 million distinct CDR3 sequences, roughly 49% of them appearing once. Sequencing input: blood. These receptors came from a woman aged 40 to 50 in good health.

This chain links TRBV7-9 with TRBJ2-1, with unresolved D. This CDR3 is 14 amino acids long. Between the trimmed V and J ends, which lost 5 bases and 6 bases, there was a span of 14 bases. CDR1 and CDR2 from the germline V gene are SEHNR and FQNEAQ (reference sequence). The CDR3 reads CASSRPTLVNEQFF. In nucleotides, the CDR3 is TGTGCCAGCAGCAGGCCCACATTAGTCAATGAGCAGTTCTTC. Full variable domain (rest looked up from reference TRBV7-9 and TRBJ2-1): DTGVSQNPRHKITKRGQNVTFRCDPISEHNRLYWYRQTLGQGPEFLTYFQNEAQLEKSRLLSDRFSAERPKGSFSTLEIQRTEQGDSAMYLCASSRPTLVNEQFFGPGTRLTVL.

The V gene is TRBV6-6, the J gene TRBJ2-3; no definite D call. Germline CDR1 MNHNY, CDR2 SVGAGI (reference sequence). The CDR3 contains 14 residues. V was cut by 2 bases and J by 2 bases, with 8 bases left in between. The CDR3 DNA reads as TGTGCCAGCAGTTACCCCAGAGACACAGATACGCAGTATTTT. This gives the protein CASSYPRDTDTQYF.

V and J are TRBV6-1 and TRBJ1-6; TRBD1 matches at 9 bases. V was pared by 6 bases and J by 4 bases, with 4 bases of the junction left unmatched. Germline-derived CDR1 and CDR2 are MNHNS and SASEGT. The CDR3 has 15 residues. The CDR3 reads CASSRDREYNSPLHF. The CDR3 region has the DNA TGTGCCAGCAGCAGGGACAGGGAGTATAATTCACCCCTCCACTTT.

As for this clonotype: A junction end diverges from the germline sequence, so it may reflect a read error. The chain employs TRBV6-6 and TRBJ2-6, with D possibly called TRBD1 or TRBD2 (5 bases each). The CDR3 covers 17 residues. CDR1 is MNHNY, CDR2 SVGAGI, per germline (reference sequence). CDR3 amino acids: CASSYSAGLSGANVQTF. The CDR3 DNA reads TGTGCCAGCAGTTACTCCGCAGGACTCTCTGGGGCCAACGTCCAGACTTTC.

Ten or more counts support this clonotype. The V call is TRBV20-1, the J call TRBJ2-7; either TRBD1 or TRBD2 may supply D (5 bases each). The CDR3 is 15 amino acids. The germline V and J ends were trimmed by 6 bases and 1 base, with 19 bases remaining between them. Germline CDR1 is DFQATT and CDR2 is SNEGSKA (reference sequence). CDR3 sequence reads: CSAPHSGTASYEQYF. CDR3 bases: TGCAGTGCACCTCATTCCGGGACGGCGTCCTACGAGCAGTACTTC.

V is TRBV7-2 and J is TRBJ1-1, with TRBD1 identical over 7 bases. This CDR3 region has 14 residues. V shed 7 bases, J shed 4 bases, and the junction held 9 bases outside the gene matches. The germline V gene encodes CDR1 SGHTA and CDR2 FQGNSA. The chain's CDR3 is CASNNQGDTTEAFF. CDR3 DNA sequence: TGTGCCAGCAACAATCAGGGGGATACCACTGAAGCTTTCTTT.

The chain's CDR3 is CSARADSTDTQYF. As DNA, the CDR3 is TGCAGTGCACGAGCGGATAGCACAGATACGCAGTATTTT. V is TRBV20-1 and J is TRBJ2-3, with D perhaps matching TRBD2 (5 bases). Trimming cost V 6 bases and J 0 bases, with 10 bases left between them. The CDR3 sequence is 13 residues long. Looked up from germline, CDR1 is DFQATT and CDR2 is SNEGSKA (reference sequence).

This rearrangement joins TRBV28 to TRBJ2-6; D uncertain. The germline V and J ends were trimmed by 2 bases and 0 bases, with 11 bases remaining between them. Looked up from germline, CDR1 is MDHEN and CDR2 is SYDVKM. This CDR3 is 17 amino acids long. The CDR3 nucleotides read TGTGCCAGCAGTTTACAGGTTGCCAACTCTGGGGCCAACGTCCTGACTTTC. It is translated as CASSLQVANSGANVLTF.

In DNA form, the CDR3 reads TGTGCCAGCTATCAATTAGCGGGGGCCCTCACAGATACGCAGTATTTT. This sequence encodes CASYQLAGALTDTQYF. The chain recombines TRBV2 with TRBJ2-3; the match to TRBD2 covers 9 bases. Germline values: CDR1 SNHLY, CDR2 FYNNEI. The trim removed 8 bases at V and 2 bases at J, leaving 11 bases unmatched. The CDR3 totals 16 residues.

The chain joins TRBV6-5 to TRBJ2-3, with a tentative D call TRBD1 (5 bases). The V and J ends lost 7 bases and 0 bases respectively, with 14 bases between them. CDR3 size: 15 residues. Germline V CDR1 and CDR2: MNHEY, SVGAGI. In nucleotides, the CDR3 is TGTGCCAGCACTCGACAGTGGTCTAGCACAGATACGCAGTATTTT. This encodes CASTRQWSSTDTQYF.